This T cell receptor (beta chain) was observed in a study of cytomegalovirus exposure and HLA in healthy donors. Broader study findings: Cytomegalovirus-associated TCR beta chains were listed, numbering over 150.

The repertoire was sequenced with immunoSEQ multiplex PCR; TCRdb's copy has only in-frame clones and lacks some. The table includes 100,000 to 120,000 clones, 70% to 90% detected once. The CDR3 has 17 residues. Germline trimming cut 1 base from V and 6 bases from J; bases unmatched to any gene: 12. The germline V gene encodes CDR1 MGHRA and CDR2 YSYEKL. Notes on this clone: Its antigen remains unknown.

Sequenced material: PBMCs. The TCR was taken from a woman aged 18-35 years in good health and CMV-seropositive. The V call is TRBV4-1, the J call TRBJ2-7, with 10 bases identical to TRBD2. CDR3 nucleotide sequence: TGCGCCAGCAGCCAAGGGAGGGCTAGCGGGAGTCCTGGCGAGCAGTACTTC. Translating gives CASSQGRASGSPGEQYF.